This entry is about one T cell receptor beta chain. What it binds is unknown. 60 Vbeta and 13 Jbeta primers were used in PCR. Data came from immunoSEQ multiplex PCR; TCRdb stores just in-frame clones and leaves some out. The profile covers about 210,000 clones, with roughly 80% appearing a single time and roughly 3.1% taken by the ten largest. The sample is drawn from a study of cytomegalovirus exposure and HLA in healthy donors. Germline V lookup: CDR1 MNHNY, CDR2 SVGAGI (reference sequence). CDR3 length: 14 residues. J gave up 5 bases and V 7 bases, and 6 bases lay outside the gene matches. Broader study findings: Productive status was seen about 90% or about 30% of the time for most TCR beta V segments in an earlier analysis. Later analysis found that TCR beta chains associated with HLA were more clonally expanded than other, equally common chains. A few chains tied to CMV proved CMV antigen-specific in vitro. Reported results showed that the classifier diagnosed cytomegalovirus status with high specificity and sensitivity.

The TCR was taken from a man aged 30 to 39 in good health and CMV-seronegative. Sample: PBMCs. The chain joins TRBV6-6 to TRBJ1-1; 11 bases fit TRBD1. CDR3 region: CASILGQGGTEAFF. The CDR3 DNA sequence: TGTGCCAGCATCCTGGGACAGGGGGGGACTGAAGCTTTCTTT.